A selection of T cell receptor beta chains follows, all from one sample in a study of T cell responses to AZD1222 COVID-19 vaccine. Data came from immunoSEQ multiplex PCR; TCRdb stores just in-frame clones and leaves some out. The table lists some 80,000 clones, about 80% of them singletons. The input for sequencing was peripheral blood, taken 28 days after the second dose of the MenACWY control vaccine. The source is an adult who received the MenACWY meningococcal vaccine as a control. CDR3s include the opening cysteine and the closing phenylalanine or tryptophan. D genes are given only for firm matches. Not all rows give a size; the values are once, few, many and, for expanded clones, a class.

>.|TRBJ2-7|TRBV18|once|14
TGTGCCAGCTCACCATTACCCGGGCGCTACGAGCAGTACTTC
CASSPLPGRYEQYF
>.|TRBJ2-2|TRBV4-3|.|15
TGCGCCAGCAGCCAAGATCAGGTGGGGACCGGGGAGCTGTTTTTT
CASSQDQVGTGELFF
>TRBD2|TRBJ2-1|TRBV5-4|.|16
TGTGCCAGCAGCTTGGTAGGTGGGAGGGCCCCTAATGAGCAGTTCTTC
CASSLVGGRAPNEQFF
>.|TRBJ1-1|TRBV4-2|few|12
TGTGCCAGCAGCCAAGAAGAAGGTTGGGCTTTCTTT
CASSQEEGWAFF
>TRBD1|TRBJ1-2|TRBV18|few|17
TGTGCCAGCTCACGGGGAACAACAGGGGGCACAGGCTATGGCTACACCTTC
CASSRGTTGGTGYGYTF
>.|TRBJ2-2|TRBV9|.|12
TGTGCCAGCAGAAGGGACACCGGGGAGCTGTTTTTT
CASRRDTGELFF
>.|TRBJ2-7|TRBV21-1|.|17
TGTGCCAGCAGCAAGAGGGTAGGCCCCCGGCAGAACTACGAGCAGTACTTC
CASSKRVGPRQNYEQYF
>TRBD1|TRBJ2-7|TRBV30|.|12
TGTGCCTGGAGTCCCTCAGGGGGCGAGCAGTACTTC
CAWSPSGGEQYF
>.|TRBJ1-4|TRBV7-2|.|14
TGTGCCAGCAGCTTGATGGGCACTAATGAAAAACTGTTTTTT
CASSLMGTNEKLFF
>TRBD1|TRBJ1-5|TRBV5-8|.|15
TGTGCCAGCAGCCCCCACAGGGGTGGCAATCAGCCCCAGCATTTT
CASSPHRGGNQPQHF
>TRBD2|TRBJ2-7|TRBV5-6|.|18
TGTGCCAGCAGCTTGAGGCTAGGACTAGCGGGGAGCTCCTACGAGCAGTACTTC
CASSLRLGLAGSSYEQYF
>TRBD1|TRBJ2-1|TRBV13|.|21
TGTGCCAGCAGCTTAGGCCTGCGGAGGGCAGGGGGCGTTGGAACCCACAATGAGCAGTTCTTC
CASSLGLRRAGGVGTHNEQFF
>.|TRBJ1-2|TRBV30|.|12
TGTGCCTGGAGCAATGGGAACTATGGCTACACCTTC
CAWSNGNYGYTF
>.|TRBJ2-1|TRBV6-1|.|14
TGTGCCAGCAGTGACAGCGGTCCCTACAATGAGCAGTTCTTC
CASSDSGPYNEQFF
>.|TRBJ1-1|TRBV14|.|15
TGTGCCAGCAGCCAAGATTTTTGGCTCGGGCCTGAAGCTTTCTTT
CASSQDFWLGPEAFF